This is a list of T cell receptor beta chains from one sample in a study of graft-versus-host responses after intestinal transplantation. Sequencing used immunoSEQ multiplex PCR; TCRdb keeps in-frame clones, though not all of them. The sample has 13,000 or so clones, 70% to 75% seen once; the top ten hold more than 7%. The source was ileum tissue, collected 16 days after intestinal transplant. These receptors all come from a human patient who received an intestinal transplant, so some T cells may come from the graft donor. Both conserved end residues are part of each CDR3. D genes are given only for firm matches. Expanded clones are given a class, and other clones once, few, many or no size at all.

v_call: TRBV14; clone_size: -; d_call: TRBD2; cdr3_length: 15; j_call: TRBJ2-7; cdr3_nt: TGTGCCAGCAGCCCTACTAGCGGGAAGGCCTACGAGCAGTACTTC; cdr3_aa: CASSPTSGKAYEQYF
v_call: TRBV7-6; clone_size: -; d_call: TRBD1; cdr3_length: 15; j_call: TRBJ2-1; cdr3_nt: TGTGCCAGCAGCTTATGGCCAGGGGGATCCCATGAGCAGTTCTTC; cdr3_aa: CASSLWPGGSHEQFF
v_call: TRBV11-2; clone_size: few; d_call: -; cdr3_length: 13; j_call: TRBJ1-1; cdr3_nt: TGTGCCAGCAGCTTAGATCGTGGGGCAGACGCTTTCTTT; cdr3_aa: CASSLDRGADAFF
v_call: TRBV5-1; clone_size: -; d_call: TRBD2; cdr3_length: 15; j_call: TRBJ2-3; cdr3_nt: TGCGCCAGCGGACTAGCGGGAGTGCTATCGGATACGCAGTATTTT; cdr3_aa: CASGLAGVLSDTQYF
v_call: TRBV6-5; clone_size: -; d_call: -; cdr3_length: 13; j_call: TRBJ2-7; cdr3_nt: TGTGCCAGCAGCCACAGGACCCCCTACGAGCAGTACTTC; cdr3_aa: CASSHRTPYEQYF
v_call: TRBV15; clone_size: -; d_call: -; cdr3_length: 14; j_call: TRBJ2-5; cdr3_nt: TGTGCCACCAGCAGCGGACAGTTCGGGGAGACCCAGTACTTC; cdr3_aa: CATSSGQFGETQYF
v_call: TRBV11-2; clone_size: -; d_call: TRBD1; cdr3_length: 16; j_call: TRBJ2-7; cdr3_nt: TGTGCCAGCCGCACTAACATTGCAGGGGGCTCCTACGAGCAGTACTTC; cdr3_aa: CASRTNIAGGSYEQYF
v_call: TRBV6-6; clone_size: few; d_call: TRBD1; cdr3_length: 12; j_call: TRBJ1-2; cdr3_nt: TGTGCCAGCAGTTACGGGACAGATGGCTACACCTTC; cdr3_aa: CASSYGTDGYTF
v_call: TRBV5-8; clone_size: -; d_call: -; cdr3_length: 14; j_call: TRBJ1-5; cdr3_nt: TGTGCCAGCAGCTTGCGGGGGGAAAATCAGCCCCAGCATTTT; cdr3_aa: CASSLRGENQPQHF
v_call: TRBV19; clone_size: -; d_call: TRBD2; cdr3_length: 15; j_call: TRBJ2-5; cdr3_nt: TGTGCCAGTAGTGTTGCGGCGGGAGCCCGAGAGACCCAGTACTTC; cdr3_aa: CASSVAAGARETQYF
v_call: TRBV12-5; clone_size: few; d_call: TRBD2; cdr3_length: 15; j_call: TRBJ2-1; cdr3_nt: TGTGCTAGTGGTTTTGGGGGGAGGGAATACAATGAGCAGTTCTTC; cdr3_aa: CASGFGGREYNEQFF
v_call: TRBV29-1; clone_size: -; d_call: TRBD1; cdr3_length: 14; j_call: TRBJ1-2; cdr3_nt: TGCAGCGTTGAAGGGACAGGGAATTACTATGGCTACACCTTC; cdr3_aa: CSVEGTGNYYGYTF
v_call: TRBV10-1; clone_size: -; d_call: -; cdr3_length: 11; j_call: TRBJ1-1; cdr3_nt: TGCGCCAGCGGACAGAACACTGAAGCTTTCTTT; cdr3_aa: CASGQNTEAFF
v_call: TRBV27; clone_size: -; d_call: -; cdr3_length: 15; j_call: TRBJ2-1; cdr3_nt: TGTGCCAGCAGTTTATCTCTAGCTACAAACAATGAGCAGTTCTTC; cdr3_aa: CASSLSLATNNEQFF
v_call: TRBV4-2; clone_size: -; d_call: -; cdr3_length: 17; j_call: TRBJ2-2; cdr3_nt: TGTGCCAGCAGCCAAGAATGGTGGCAGGGGATCACCGGGGAGCTGTTTTTT; cdr3_aa: CASSQEWWQGITGELFF
v_call: TRBV7-9; clone_size: -; d_call: TRBD2; cdr3_length: 13; j_call: TRBJ2-7; cdr3_nt: TGTGCCAGCAGCCTGGGACTAGCGGCCGAGCAGTACTTC; cdr3_aa: CASSLGLAAEQYF